Presented here are 23 T cell receptor beta chains from one specimen sequenced in a study of CD8+ T cells in alopecia areata. cDNA prepared by RNA extraction and subsequent reverse transcription served as the template for sequencing. TCRdb's copy holds only in-frame clones and misses some; the assay was immunoSEQ multiplex PCR. The sample holds about 2,700 clones, around 70% seen once. Sequencing was done on a sample of skin. The receptors were sampled from a human donor in good health.

J is TRBJ2-3 and V is TRBV6-6; D remains ambiguous. Trimming took 0 bases from V and 5 from J, leaving 3 bases between them. This CDR3 is 12 amino acids long. The V gene's germline CDR1 is MNHNY and CDR2 SVGAGI (reference sequence). The CDR3 DNA follows: TGTGCCAGCAGTTACTCCGGAGATACGCAGTATTTT. This gives the protein CASSYSGDTQYF.

The chain is built from TRBV25-1 and TRBJ2-5; D is undetermined. Germline V gene sequence: CDR1 MGHDK, CDR2 SYGVNS. The V end was cut by 4 bases, the J end by 1 base, with 1 base between. This CDR3 is 11 amino acids long. CDR3 DNA sequence: TGTGCCAGCAGTGTCCAAGAGACCCAGTACTTC. Translating it yields CASSVQETQYF.

The chain is built from TRBV7-9 and TRBJ1-1; D remains unclear. The CDR3 contains 13 residues. V lost 5 bases and J lost 4, with 11 bases in between. Germline V gives CDR1 SEHNR, CDR2 FQNEAQ (reference sequence). CDR3 DNA: TGTGCCAGCAGCGCCCCAAGGAGCACTGAAGCTTTCTTT. This gives the protein CASSAPRSTEAFF.

The V gene is TRBV19, the J gene TRBJ1-1; tentatively, D is TRBD1 (6 bases). V was trimmed by 6 bases and J by 0 bases, leaving 14 bases between them. This CDR3 region has 15 residues. Germline lookup yields CDR1 LNHDA and CDR2 SQIVND (reference sequence). The CDR3, as DNA: TGTGCCAGTAGCCAAAGACAGGAGGTGAACACTGAAGCTTTCTTT. This translates into CASSQRQEVNTEAFF.

V is TRBV25-1 and J is TRBJ2-3; D gene ambiguous. CDR1 is MGHDK, CDR2 SYGVNS, per germline. CDR3 length equals 14 residues. V was trimmed by 4 bases and J by 1 base, leaving 9 bases between them. The CDR3 DNA reads TGTGCCAGCAGTGGGTCCCGTGGCACAGATACGCAGTATTTT. The encoded protein is CASSGSRGTDTQYF. The variable domain in full, completed from reference TRBV25-1 and TRBJ2-3, reads EADIYQTPRYLVIGTGKKITLECSQTMGHDKMYWYQQDPGMELHLIHYSYGVNSTEKGDLSSESTVSRIRTEHFPLTLESARPSHTSQYLCASSGSRGTDTQYFGPGTRLTVL.

This chain joins TRBV11-2 and TRBJ1-3; D remains unclear. V was pared by 3 bases and J by 5 bases, with 11 bases between. Per the germline V gene, CDR1 is SGHAT and CDR2 is FQNNGV. CDR3 length: 14 amino acids. The CDR3 nucleotides read TGTGCCAGCAGCTTTCCCGGGGAAAGAAACACCATATATTTT. It specifies CASSFPGERNTIYF. Complete variable domain (other parts from reference TRBV11-2 and TRBJ1-3): EAGVAQSPRYKIIEKRQSVAFWCNPISGHATLYWYQQILGQGPKLLIQFQNNGVVDDSQLPKDRFSAERLKGVDSTLKIQPAKLEDSAVYLCASSFPGERNTIYFGEGSWLTVV.

This clone was observed a single time. The chain recombines TRBV2 with TRBJ2-7; tentative D call: TRBD2 (6 bases). CDR1 is SNHLY, CDR2 FYNNEI, per germline. The CDR3 length is 14 residues. V lost 7 bases, J lost 0 bases, and 13 bases lay in between. The CDR3 nucleotides are TGTGCCAGCAAGCGGGCATTGAGCTCCTACGAGCAGTACTTC. This encodes CASKRALSSYEQYF.

This clone showed up just a few times. The chain has TRBV7-2 and TRBJ2-3; D is unclear. V was trimmed by 5 bases and J by 5 bases, leaving 8 bases between them. The CDR3 consists of 12 residues. Germline V CDR1 and CDR2: SGHTA, FQGNSA. The CDR3 DNA sequence: TGTGCCAGCAGCCCTATAATAGATACGCAGTATTTT. Translated: CASSPIIDTQYF.

This clone has more than one count but fewer than ten. The rearrangement links TRBV7-3 to TRBJ2-1; D is undetermined. Germline CDR1 and CDR2: SGHTA and FQGTGA. Trimming removed 3 bases at V and 8 bases at J, with 11 bases between. The CDR3 is 13 residues long. CDR3 DNA sequence: TGTGCCAGCAGCTTCTCGGTCTCCGATGAGCAGTTCTTC. Translated, it gives CASSFSVSDEQFF.

CDR3 nucleotide sequence: TGTGCCAGCAGGAGAGGGACTAGCGCGGACCAGTACCAAGAGACCCAGTACTTC. Protein: CASRRGTSADQYQETQYF. V is TRBV2 and J is TRBJ2-5; 10 positions agree with TRBD2. The CDR3 spans 18 residues. Germline-derived CDR1 and CDR2 are SNHLY and FYNNEI. Trimming cost V 6 bases and J 0 bases; bases outside gene matches: 13.

This chain joins TRBV6-6 and TRBJ1-6, with 11 bases fitting TRBD1. This CDR3 contains 15 residues. V dropped 5 bases and J dropped 7; count of bases not matched to a gene: 4. Germline assignment: CDR1 MNHNY and CDR2 SVGAGI (reference sequence). CDR3 sequence: CASSGTGGSNSPLHF. In DNA, the CDR3 is TGTGCCAGCAGTGGGACAGGGGGGTCCAATTCACCCCTCCACTTT.

The V and J genes are TRBV13 and TRBJ1-1; TRBD1 aligns across 7 bases. The CDR3 spans 19 residues. CDR1 and CDR2 (germline): PRHDT, FYEKMQ (reference sequence). With V trimmed by 5 bases and J by 2 bases, 20 bases remained unmatched. The CDR3 spells CASSPSLATGEAHNTEAFF. CDR3 nucleotides: TGTGCCAGCAGCCCCTCGTTAGCAACAGGGGAGGCTCACAACACTGAAGCTTTCTTT.

Only one count was recorded for this clone. The chain combines TRBV18 with TRBJ2-3; perhaps TRBD1 as D (6 bases). Germline V gene sequence: CDR1 KGHSH, CDR2 LQKENI. This CDR3 comprises 17 residues. Trimming shortened V by 1 base and J by 4 bases, and 18 bases separated the two germline ends. The CDR3 sequence is CASSPLRGGVGADTQYF. In DNA form, the CDR3 reads TGTGCCAGCTCACCACTTCGAGGGGGTGTAGGGGCAGATACGCAGTATTTT.

This clone came up a few times. The chain joins TRBV7-9 to TRBJ2-7; 8 bases map to TRBD2. The germline CDR1 and CDR2 sequences are SEHNR and FQNEAQ (reference sequence). The CDR3 spans 14 residues. The V and J ends lost 1 base and 6 bases, in that order; junction bases with no gene match: 5. CDR3: CASSLGGGPSEQYF. In DNA form, the CDR3 reads TGTGCCAGCAGCTTAGGCGGGGGGCCCTCCGAGCAGTACTTC.

This CDR3 reads CASMTAGGRDNEQFF. The CDR3 region has the DNA TGTGCCAGCATGACAGCGGGCGGGCGGGACAATGAGCAGTTCTTC. The chain has TRBV2 and TRBJ2-1; maybe TRBD2 (6 bases). The CDR3 loop spans 15 amino acids. Trimming removed 7 bases at V and 5 bases at J, with 18 bases between. Germline V gene sequence: CDR1 SNHLY, CDR2 FYNNEI.

The rearrangement joins TRBV28 to TRBJ2-7, with D possibly called TRBD1 or TRBD2 (5 bases each). V lost 4 bases to trimming and J lost 3 bases, with 22 bases between them. CDR1 and CDR2 (germline): MDHEN, SYDVKM. The CDR3 contains 17 residues. CDR3 sequence (DNA): TGTGCCAGCAGTTCGAGTTGGGGGTTTCGAGAGCACTACGAGCAGTACTTC. Translated: CASSSSWGFREHYEQYF.

This clone was recorded once. The same CDR3 is also encoded by other DNA sequences in this sample. J is TRBJ1-6 and V is TRBV6-6; D gene uncertain. Trimming took 7 bases from V and 9 from J, leaving 16 bases between them. Germline CDR1 and CDR2: MNHNY and SVGAGI (reference sequence). The CDR3 extends over 14 amino acids. CDR3: CASTQTGRTSPLHF. The CDR3 coding sequence is TGTGCCAGCACCCAGACTGGACGGACTTCACCCCTCCACTTT.

The chain is built from TRBV13 and TRBJ1-1; the match to TRBD1 covers 7 bases. The CDR3 has 15 amino acids. V dropped 1 base and J dropped 11; count of bases not matched to a gene: 13. Per the germline V gene, CDR1 is PRHDT and CDR2 is FYEKMQ (reference sequence). This CDR3 reads CASSLDEKTRGQAFF. The CDR3 DNA reads as TGTGCCAGCAGCTTAGACGAAAAGACCAGGGGACAGGCTTTCTTT.

This chain joins TRBV5-6 and TRBJ2-5; D is uncertain. CDR1 SGHDT and CDR2 YYEEEE come from the germline V gene. Trimming pared 4 bases from V and 3 bases from J, leaving 16 bases between. This CDR3 has 15 residues. The CDR3 nucleotides read TGTGCCAGCAGCCCACGCCGACTTGGGGAAGAGACCCAGTACTTC. Residues: CASSPRRLGEETQYF.

The chain carries TRBV28 and TRBJ1-2; D gene unclear. The CDR3 sequence is 11 residues long. V shed 8 bases and J shed 4 bases, with 8 bases lying between them. In germline, CDR1 is MDHEN, CDR2 SYDVKM. CDR3 DNA: TGTGCCAGCGGCCCCCGCTATGGCTACACCTTC. Translation gives CASGPRYGYTF.

This clone was detected a few times. The chain links TRBV7-9 to TRBJ2-3, with a weak D call TRBD1 (7 bases). Germline values: CDR1 SEHNR, CDR2 FQNEAQ (reference sequence). Trimming cost V 4 bases and J 3 bases, with 17 bases left between them. The CDR3 sequence is 16 residues long. CDR3 in DNA: TGTGCCAGCAGCTACCGAGGAGGGGGCCGGACAGATACGCAGTATTTT. Translating it yields CASSYRGGGRTDTQYF.

The rearrangement joins TRBV5-1 to TRBJ2-1; 10 positions agree with TRBD2. With 3 bases clipped from V and 6 bases from J, the junction kept 9 bases outside the gene matches. Germline V gives CDR1 SGHRS, CDR2 YFSETQ. The CDR3 spans 16 residues. The CDR3: CASSSGGGTSVNEQFF. DNA for the CDR3: TGCGCCAGCAGCTCGGGGGGCGGGACTAGCGTCAATGAGCAGTTCTTC.

The chain is built from TRBV6-1 and TRBJ2-1, with 10 nucleotides matching TRBD1. CDR3 length equals 15 residues. Trimming removed 3 bases from V and 8 bases from J; junction bases left unmatched: 7. Germline V gene data show CDR1 as MNHNS and CDR2 as SASEGT. DNA of the CDR3: TGTGCCAGCAGTGAGGACAGGGGGTATGTCGATGAGCAGTTCTTC. It translates to CASSEDRGYVDEQFF.